This T cell receptor (beta chain) comes out of a study of T cell responses to AZD1222 COVID-19 vaccine (dated by TCRdb to the early 2020s). General notes on the study: AZD1222 recipients given second doses at about 4 weeks or at about 12 weeks were pooled, since spike-specific TCR depth and breadth were not found to differ between the two schedules. A total of 230 or so trial participants underwent TCR sequencing, of whom about 210 received two doses of AZD1222 and about 26 received two doses of the MenACWY control vaccine. Enrollment into the trials was organized by age into subgroups of 18-55, 56-69 and 70-plus years, and those subgroups contained about 160, 30 and 59 TCR-sequenced participants, respectively. Here is what the overall study found, with its caveats: CD4 TCRs associated with the vaccine covered the entire spike protein, and the dominant responses were in regions 160-218 and 743-854. Participants were mostly white British, with more females than males. The authors suggested clonal diversity may have been underestimated. Because no day 14 peak-response samples were available, the repertoires could be characterized only after the peak T cell response. After two AZD1222 doses, spike-specific TCR breadth and depth were significantly higher than at day 0 and than in MenACWY recipients. Epitopes outside the regions mutated in the B.1.351 and B.1.1.7 variants were reportedly recognized by nearly half of the unique spike-specific TCRs. Conclusions about previously exposed vaccinees were limited because only six or seven AZD1222 recipients were SARS-CoV-2 seropositive at baseline. In the small 56-69-year group, the increase in depth fell short of significance, most likely because of low power.

Sample time point, as interpreted from the label and publication: baseline before first vaccination. Vaccinee samples were obtained from the UK trials COV001 and COV002, which included a single-blind randomized controlled phase 2/3 trial of AZD1222 (ChAdOx1 nCoV-19) in healthy adults. For TCRbeta chain sequencing, PBMC samples from trial participants were taken at day 0 and at day 28 after the second dose. Concerning this clone: Its antigen remains unidentified. Per-nucleotide qualities are absent, and no much larger clonotype sits a single base away.

Cut back by 8 bases and 1 base, the V and J ends lie 9 bases apart. The germline V gene provides CDR1 SGHVS and CDR2 FQNEAQ. Including the terminal cysteine and phenylalanine, the CDR3 comprises 13 residues. The kept DNA is CDR3 alone, 39 bases in frame from the first base. The CDR3 regions of human TCRbeta chains were analyzed by immunosequencing. Concerning the study's data processing: Repertoire TCRs were matched against a reference library of SARS-CoV-2-specific TCRs generated with the MIRA antigen-specificity platform. Breadth was defined as the fraction of unique TCRs that were SARS-CoV-2-associated. Depth was defined as the fraction of total T cells that were SARS-CoV-2-associated. Each spike-specific TCR was assigned to its reactive spike region and to a CD4 or CD8 class using the MIRA data. Log10-transformed breadth and depth values were compared by one-way ANOVA with Sidak's multiple comparisons tests. What TCRdb holds here is the immuneACCESS table cut down to in-frame rearrangements. Part of the clones is not present; checked against another copy, under half of the missing clones reflect an unresolved V gene, and the others are unexplained. D and trimming were read from the DNA, whereas the V and J calls and clone size are those reported in that table. This sample has 160,000 or so clones in its table, and around nine tenths of those were observed once. The ten most abundant clones make up 2.6% of the sample.

This specimen was peripheral blood, taken on day 0 of AZD1222 vaccination. This chain joins TRBV7-8 to TRBJ1-5, with the D gene call left open. The TCR sequence derives from an adult in good health. The DNA is TGTGCCAGCTGTAGGGCGAGCAATCAGCCCCAGCATTTT. This sequence encodes CASCRASNQPQHF.